The 3 T cell receptor beta chains reported below all come from one sample, sequenced in a study of T cell repertoires in cytomegalovirus infection. TCRdb fed the reads into MiXCR, producing one record per CDR3 protein. This table holds more than 75,000 distinct CDR3 sequences, around 32% found once. No antigen is known for these receptors. The specimen was CD8+ T cells from cultured PBMCs, collected from culture after CMV antigen stimulation. These receptor sequences come from a human donor in good health (CMV status not recorded). Some clones in this sample may be carry-over from other donors' samples.

In its sample, this clonotype is medium-sized. The V call is TRBV7-2, the J call TRBJ2-5; TRBD2 might be the D (7 bases). The germline CDR1 and CDR2 sequences are SGHTA and FQGNSA. The CDR3 loop spans 17 amino acids. Deletions cut 0 bases from V and 5 bases from J, with 19 bases between. The CDR3 nucleotides read TGTGCCAGCAGCTTAGCGCCTTGGGGGGGGGCCGGCGAGACCCAGTACTTC. This gives the protein CASSLAPWGGAGETQYF.

This clonotype has more than one count but fewer than ten. The J gene is TRBJ1-3, the V gene TRBV12-3 or TRBV12-4; D might be TRBD1 (5 bases). CDR3 size: 15 residues. Trimming left V 7 bases short and J 0 bases short, with 13 bases between. Written as DNA, the CDR3 is TGTGCCAGCACTCCGACAGCTAACTCTGGAAACACCATATATTTT. This sequence encodes CASTPTANSGNTIYF.

The CDR3 protein is CANRGNDLYEQYF. The CDR3 DNA reads TGTGCCAACCGGGGGAACGATCTCTACGAGCAGTACTTC. V usage is TRBV2 and J usage is TRBJ2-7, with D possibly being TRBD2 (6 bases). V lost 10 bases to trimming and J lost 3 bases, with 16 bases between them. This CDR3 spans 13 amino acids. Germline V CDR1 and CDR2: SNHLY, FYNNEI.